Shown below are 32 T cell receptor beta chains from a single sample sequenced in a study of blood T cell repertoires in COVID-19. Generated by immunoSEQ multiplex PCR, the TCRdb table keeps only in-frame clones and is missing some. This table has 25,000 to 35,000 clones, roughly 70% appearing once. Input material: peripheral blood. The receptor source for this set is a boy aged 2 to 10 with active or convalescent COVID-19.

This chain joins TRBV18 and TRBJ2-7, with 10 bases lining up with TRBD2. With V trimmed by 5 bases and J by 0 bases, 7 bases remained unmatched. Germline V gene sequence: CDR1 KGHSH, CDR2 LQKENI. The CDR3 is 16 residues long. This CDR3 is CASSSTTSGFSYEQYF. CDR3 sequence (DNA): TGTGCCAGCTCATCAACGACTAGCGGGTTCTCCTACGAGCAGTACTTC.

This clone appeared once. An end of the junction differs from the germline gene, which may be a read error. J is TRBJ2-3 and V is TRBV20-1; 7 bases line up with TRBD2. The CDR3 consists of 11 residues. In germline, CDR1 is DFQATT, CDR2 SNEGSKA (reference sequence). For the CDR3, the DNA is TGTGGGGGGGGACGCACAGATACGCAGTATTTT. The encoded protein is CGGGRTDTQYF.

The chain has TRBV12-1 and TRBJ1-4; the D segment call TRBD1 is taken from the table without a DNA check. TRBV12-1 is a pseudogene segment. This CDR3 region has 19 residues. The CDR3 loop is CASSFAVTGQTTTNEKLFF. The DNA of the CDR3 is TGTGCCAGCAGCTTTGCTGTGACAGGGCAAACTACAACTAATGAAAAACTGTTTTTT.

The chain is built from TRBV10-3 and TRBJ1-5; 9 positions match TRBD1. The germline CDR1 and CDR2 sequences are ENHRY and SYGVKD. V shed 2 bases and J 7 bases; nucleotides not matched to a gene: 6. The CDR3 totals 15 residues. The CDR3 reads CAISEKGQGSQPQHF. CDR3 nucleotide sequence: TGTGCCATCAGTGAGAAGGGACAGGGTTCGCAGCCCCAGCATTTT.

This chain joins TRBV28 and TRBJ1-4; no firm D call. This CDR3 spans 15 amino acids. Trimming left V 5 bases short and J 3 bases short, with 13 bases between. The germline V gene has CDR1 MDHEN and CDR2 SYDVKM. The CDR3 is CASSIQWASNEKLFF. CDR3 in DNA: TGTGCCAGCAGTATCCAGTGGGCTTCTAATGAAAAACTGTTTTTT.

The rearrangement links TRBV6-6 to TRBJ1-1; no clear D gene. Trimming took off 0 bases at V and 8 bases at J, with 7 bases between the two ends. This CDR3 contains 12 residues. CDR1 and CDR2 from the germline V gene are MNHNY and SVGAGI (reference sequence). The CDR3 nucleotides read TGTGCCAGCAGTTACTCGAGTGAGGAAGCTTTCTTT. Translating it yields CASSYSSEEAFF.

The chain links TRBV5-1 to TRBJ2-7; 9 nucleotides agree with TRBD1. V was pared by 0 bases and J by 2 bases, with 3 bases of the junction left unmatched. This CDR3 is built from 15 residues. Germline CDR1 and CDR2: SGHRS and YFSETQ. CDR3 in amino acids: CASSLATGGAYEQYV. DNA of the CDR3: TGCGCCAGCAGCTTGGCCACAGGGGGCGCCTACGAGCAGTACGTC.

This clone was counted once. This rearrangement joins TRBV6-1 to TRBJ1-2; D call uncertain. This CDR3 contains 16 residues. Per germline, CDR1 MNHNS and CDR2 SASEGT. V was pared by 4 bases and J by 4 bases, with 19 bases between. The CDR3 sequence: CASSGSLSRGSYGYTF. The CDR3 DNA reads as TGTGCCAGCAGTGGCTCCCTCAGCAGAGGATCCTATGGCTACACCTTC.

The chain joins TRBV30 to TRBJ2-2, with 8 positions matching TRBD1. V trimming: 3 bases; J trimming: 2 bases; junction bases outside the gene matches: 8. Germline CDR1 and CDR2: GTSNPN and SVGIG (reference sequence). CDR3 length: 16 residues. The CDR3 DNA reads TGTGCCTGGAGCCCTGACAGGGGATTCAACACCGGGGAGCTGTTTTTT. The encoded protein is CAWSPDRGFNTGELFF.

This chain connects TRBV28 to TRBJ2-1; TRBD2 agrees at 7 bases. The length of the CDR3 is 15 residues. Germline loops: CDR1 MDHEN, CDR2 SYDVKM. Unmatched junction bases numbered 11, after V lost 6 bases and J lost 6 bases. DNA for the CDR3: TGTGCCAGCAGGACGACGGGACTACCCGCCAATGAGCAGTTCTTC. Translated, it gives CASRTTGLPANEQFF. The whole variable domain, remainder taken from reference TRBV28 and TRBJ2-1, is DVKVTQSSRYLVKRTGEKVFLECVQDMDHENMFWYRQDPGLGLRLIYFSYDVKMKEKGDIPEGYSVSREKKERFSLILESASTNQTSMYLCASRTTGLPANEQFFGPGTRLTVL.

V and J are TRBV27 and TRBJ2-2, with a tentative D call TRBD1 (5 bases). Germline assignment: CDR1 MNHEY and CDR2 SMNVEV (reference sequence). The V and J ends lost 6 bases and 6 bases respectively, with 11 bases between them. The CDR3 is made up of 13 amino acids. CDR3 protein: CASRTLGAGELFF. As DNA, the CDR3 is TGTGCCAGCAGGACGTTAGGGGCCGGGGAGCTGTTTTTT.

This clone was picked up a small number of times. Germline and junction disagree at one end, which may indicate a read error. The rearrangement joins TRBV6-2 or TRBV6-3 to TRBJ1-1; D perhaps matches TRBD1 (5 bases). The CDR3 has 12 amino acids. Germline values: CDR1 MNHEY, CDR2 SVGEGT. The CDR3, as DNA: TGTGCCAGCAGTTACTCGTTTGGGACTGCGAACTTT. Encoded protein: CASSYSFGTANF.

The chain has TRBV23-1 and TRBJ2-7; 8 bases align to TRBD2. TRBV23-1 is sorted into the ORF group, with uncertain function. This CDR3 is built from 14 residues. Trimming removed 6 bases from V and 2 bases from J; junction bases left unmatched: 6. This CDR3 reads CASRISGTTYEQYF. CDR3 nucleotide sequence: TGCGCCAGCAGGATTAGCGGGACGACCTACGAGCAGTACTTC.

This clone was recorded once. J is TRBJ2-4 and V is TRBV7-9; D uncertain. There are 11 residues in the CDR3. CDR1 SEHNR and CDR2 FQNEAQ come from the germline V gene (reference sequence). Between the trimmed V and J ends, which lost 4 bases and 15 bases, there was a span of 13 bases. CDR3 sequence: CASSSLDVGYF. In DNA, the CDR3 is TGTGCCAGCAGCTCTCTAGACGTTGGGTACTTC. Filled out from reference TRBV7-9 and TRBJ2-4, the complete variable domain reads DTGVSQNPRHKITKRGQNVTFRCDPISEHNRLYWYRQTLGQGPEFLTYFQNEAQLEKSRLLSDRFSAERPKGSFSTLEIQRTEQGDSAMYLCASSSLDVGYFGAGTRLSVL.

The chain recombines TRBV13 with TRBJ1-6, with 8 bases fitting TRBD1. Trimming took 5 bases from V and 7 from J; bases not matched to a gene: 10. Per the germline V gene, CDR1 is PRHDT and CDR2 is FYEKMQ (reference sequence). CDR3 length: 16 residues. The CDR3 reads CASSPRGRLGNSPLHF. The DNA for the CDR3 is TGTGCCAGCAGCCCCAGGGGGCGCCTTGGGAATTCACCCCTCCACTTT. The whole variable domain, filled in from reference TRBV13 and TRBJ1-6, reads AAGVIQSPRHLIKEKRETATLKCYPIPRHDTVYWYQQGPGQDPQFLISFYEKMQSDKGSIPDRFSAQQFSDYHSELNMSSLELGDSALYFCASSPRGRLGNSPLHFGNGTRLTVT.

The chain has TRBV9 and TRBJ2-7; TRBD1 aligns across 8 bases. Losses at the gene ends were 3 bases for V and 5 bases for J; bases not matched to a gene: 7. The CDR3 runs to 14 residues. CDR1 is SGDLS and CDR2 is YYNGEE in the germline V gene. The CDR3 loop is CASSAFDRGHEQYF. The CDR3 DNA sequence: TGTGCCAGCAGCGCCTTTGACAGGGGCCACGAGCAGTACTTC.

The rearrangement links TRBV5-1 to TRBJ1-2, with a weak D call TRBD1 (5 bases). The CDR3 runs to 16 residues. V dropped 0 bases and J dropped 3 bases, with 15 bases sitting between them. Germline CDR1 is SGHRS and CDR2 is YFSETQ. CDR3 nucleotide sequence: TGCGCCAGCAGCTTGGTGTTTCCAGGGATGGACTATGGCTACACCTTC. Its translation: CASSLVFPGMDYGYTF.

This sequence joins TRBV27 and TRBJ2-7, with TRBD2 as a possible D gene (6 bases). Germline V gene data show CDR1 as MNHEY and CDR2 as SMNVEV (reference sequence). The length of the CDR3 is 14 residues. Trimming shortened V by 8 bases and J by 2 bases, and 16 bases separated the two germline ends. CDR3 region: CASAPVRGTYEQYF. As DNA, the CDR3 is TGTGCCAGCGCCCCGGTGCGGGGAACCTACGAGCAGTACTTC.

The chain has TRBV12-5 and TRBJ1-2; D is undetermined. The germline V and J ends were trimmed by 3 bases and 5 bases, with 22 bases remaining between them. The CDR3 is 17 amino acids. Germline V gene data show CDR1 as LGHNT and CDR2 as FRNRAP. Written as DNA, the CDR3 is TGTGCTAGTGGTTTAGTGACCGGAGGTCGGAGACTATATGGCTACACCTTC. As protein: CASGLVTGGRRLYGYTF.

The V gene is TRBV27, the J gene TRBJ1-3; D possibly corresponds to TRBD1 (6 bases). There are 16 residues in the CDR3. V shed 4 bases and J shed 3 bases, with 16 bases lying between them. From germline, CDR1 is MNHEY and CDR2 SMNVEV (reference sequence). The CDR3, as DNA: TGTGCCAGCAGTTACCCCAGGGGCGCCAGTGGAAACACCATATATTTT. Protein sequence: CASSYPRGASGNTIYF.

The J gene is TRBJ1-4, the V gene TRBV7-9; no reliable D call. The CDR3 consists of 16 residues. V was shortened by 1 base and J by 5 bases, with 14 bases between the two germline ends. Germline V gives CDR1 SEHNR, CDR2 FQNEAQ (reference sequence). The CDR3 DNA sequence: TGTGCCAGCAGCTTAGGACTTGGAAATAGAAATGAAAAACTGTTTTTT. This codes for CASSLGLGNRNEKLFF. Full variable domain (outside the CDR3, taken from reference TRBV7-9 and TRBJ1-4): DTGVSQNPRHKITKRGQNVTFRCDPISEHNRLYWYRQTLGQGPEFLTYFQNEAQLEKSRLLSDRFSAERPKGSFSTLEIQRTEQGDSAMYLCASSLGLGNRNEKLFFGSGTQLSVL.

This rearrangement joins TRBV15 to TRBJ1-5; D is unresolved. Germline CDR1 is LNHNV and CDR2 is YYDKDF (reference sequence). V lost 1 base and J 2 bases, leaving 27 bases between the germline ends. The CDR3 has 21 residues. In DNA form, the CDR3 reads TGTGCCACCAGCAGAGTATATTGGTTAGTGGGCATCAGCACTGGCAATCAGCCCCAGCATTTT. Encoded protein: CATSRVYWLVGISTGNQPQHF.

V gene TRBV4-1 combines with J gene TRBJ2-2; D is uncertain. Germline CDR1 and CDR2: MGHRA and YSYEKL. Trimming cost V 4 bases and J 0 bases, with 9 bases left between them. This CDR3 has 15 residues. CDR3 in amino acids: CASSLASANTGELFF. The CDR3 nucleotides read TGCGCCAGCAGCCTAGCATCAGCGAACACCGGGGAGCTGTTTTTT.

For the CDR3, the DNA is TGCGCCAGCAGCTTGGCAACAGGGTTGGAGACCCAGTACTTC. Translating it yields CASSLATGLETQYF. J is TRBJ2-5 and V is TRBV5-1; D may be TRBD1 (6 bases). With 0 bases removed from V and 5 bases from J, the gap between germline ends came to 11 bases. The length of the CDR3 is 14 residues. Germline values: CDR1 SGHRS, CDR2 YFSETQ.

The J gene is TRBJ2-3, the V gene TRBV5-1, with D maybe TRBD2 (6 bases). V lost 4 bases and J 5 bases, leaving 17 bases between the germline ends. CDR1 is SGHRS and CDR2 is YFSETQ in the germline V gene. The CDR3 sequence is 15 residues long. CDR3 bases: TGCGCCAGCAGCCCTCCCTCCGGGGGTGGAGATACGCAGTATTTT. Residues: CASSPPSGGGDTQYF.

This clone occurred once. This chain joins TRBV7-2 and TRBJ1-2, with TRBD1 matching 7 bases. The CDR3 runs 16 residues. Germline V lookup: CDR1 SGHTA, CDR2 FQGNSA. After removal of 5 bases from V and 0 bases from J, the junction contained 9 bases not matched to a gene. CDR3 coding DNA: TGTGCCAGCAGCCCAGGAGGACAGGCATCTAACTATGGCTACACCTTC. As protein: CASSPGGQASNYGYTF.

The chain recombines TRBV4-2 with TRBJ1-6; D is undetermined. The CDR3 length is 14 residues. Germline CDR1 is LGHNA and CDR2 is YNFKEQ. V was trimmed by 0 bases and J by 13 bases, leaving 13 bases between them. The DNA of the CDR3 is TGTGCCAGCAGCCAAGATTGGGGAGGGTTCCCCCTCCACTTT. As protein: CASSQDWGGFPLHF.

The chain combines TRBV6-5 with TRBJ2-1, with D unresolved. The CDR3 is 13 residues long. Germline CDR1 is MNHEY and CDR2 is SVGAGI. V lost 6 bases and J lost 4, with 10 bases in between. For the CDR3, the DNA is TGTGCCAGCAGGGAGAGAGAGTACAATGAGCAGTTCTTC. This codes for CASREREYNEQFF.

The rearrangement links TRBV6-5 to TRBJ2-2, with 7 bases matching TRBD1. This CDR3 has 15 amino acids. V was clipped by 7 bases and J by 0 bases; unmatched bases: 5. Germline CDR1 MNHEY, CDR2 SVGAGI. The CDR3 bases are TGTGCCAGCAAAGGGCAGGGGGCGAACACCGGGGAGCTGTTTTTT. This translates into CASKGQGANTGELFF.

The J gene is TRBJ2-2, the V gene TRBV5-1; 10 nucleotides align to TRBD2. Germline lookup yields CDR1 SGHRS and CDR2 YFSETQ. With V trimmed by 7 bases and J by 4 bases, 4 bases remained unmatched. The CDR3 has 14 residues. The chain's CDR3 is CASGSGGPTGELFF. The CDR3 DNA reads as TGCGCCAGCGGTAGCGGGGGGCCCACCGGGGAGCTGTTTTTT.

The rearrangement uses TRBV15 and TRBJ2-7, with 7 bases identical to TRBD2. Per germline, CDR1 LNHNV and CDR2 YYDKDF (reference sequence). The V gene end was trimmed by 0 bases and the J gene end by 5 bases; junction bases not matched to a gene: 7. This CDR3 contains 15 residues. The CDR3 here is CATSREGGSVNEQYF. CDR3 nucleotides: TGTGCCACCAGCAGAGAGGGAGGGAGCGTCAACGAGCAGTACTTC.

This clone was seen only once. The chain couples TRBV19 to TRBJ1-5, with 12 nucleotides matching TRBD1. The CDR3 is 16 amino acids. Germline V lookup: CDR1 LNHDA, CDR2 SQIVND (reference sequence). The junction had 4 bases not matched to a gene; V was cut back by 1 base and J by 6 bases. The CDR3 DNA reads as TGTGCCAGTAGTATAGCCGGGACAGGGGGCCGTCAGCCCCAGCATTTT. This sequence encodes CASSIAGTGGRQPQHF.